A single sample is the source of the 32 T cell receptor beta chains below, sequenced in a study of blood T cell repertoires in COVID-19. This table comes from immunoSEQ multiplex PCR, and its TCRdb copy is limited to in-frame clones, with some not included. The top ten hold around 5% of the sample, which has some 180,000 clones, around 90% seen once. The sample taken for sequencing was peripheral blood. Every receptor here comes from a young man with COVID-19, enrolled during active disease.

The chain links TRBV30 to TRBJ2-7; D might be TRBD1 (5 bases). The CDR3 spans 11 residues. Germline V gene data show CDR1 as GTSNPN and CDR2 as SVGIG (reference sequence). The ends were cut back, 1 base at V and 6 bases at J, with 7 bases in the middle. DNA for the CDR3: TGTGCCTGGAGTGAAGGGGTCGAGCAGTACTTC. Protein product: CAWSEGVEQYF.

This chain joins TRBV3-1 (or the pseudogene TRBV3-2) and TRBJ2-7; the D gene is possibly TRBD2 (6 bases). In germline, CDR1 is LGHDT, CDR2 YNNKEL (reference sequence). V was trimmed by 1 base and J by 5 bases, leaving 12 bases between them. The CDR3 sequence is 14 residues long. CDR3 nucleotides: TGTGCCAGCAGCCAAGTGATGGGAGGTCACGAGCAGTACTTC. Amino acid sequence: CASSQVMGGHEQYF.

V is TRBV28 and J is TRBJ1-4; TRBD1 is a possible D gene (5 bases). The V and J ends lost 5 bases and 4 bases respectively, with 14 bases between them. The CDR3 sequence is 15 residues long. CDR1 is MDHEN and CDR2 is SYDVKM in the germline V gene. The CDR3 protein is CASSAETDDNEKLFF. DNA of the CDR3: TGTGCCAGCAGTGCCGAGACAGATGATAATGAAAAACTGTTTTTT.

The chain employs TRBV14 and TRBJ1-2, with 11 bases aligning to TRBD1. The CDR3 covers 19 residues. Germline CDR1 is SGHDN and CDR2 is FVKESK. V was clipped by 1 base and J by 3 bases; unmatched bases: 13. CDR3 in amino acids: CASSQATRDRGLLDYGYTF. The CDR3 nucleotides read TGTGCCAGCAGCCAAGCGACCCGGGACAGGGGGTTATTGGACTATGGCTACACCTTC. Based on the CDR3 plus reference TRBV14 and TRBJ1-2, the full variable domain is EAGVTQFPSHSVIEKGQTVTLRCDPISGHDNLYWYRRVMGKEIKFLLHFVKESKQDESGMPNNRFLAERTGGTYSTLKVQPAELEDSGVYFCASSQATRDRGLLDYGYTFGSGTRLTVV.

J is TRBJ1-4 and V is TRBV7-2; tentative D call: TRBD1 (6 bases). This CDR3 has 16 amino acids. Trimming stripped 5 bases from V and 0 bases from J, with 13 bases between. Germline CDR1 SGHTA, CDR2 FQGNSA. The CDR3 reads CASSRRGFATNEKLFF. The CDR3 DNA sequence: TGTGCCAGCAGCCGTAGGGGGTTTGCAACTAATGAAAAACTGTTTTTT. Full variable domain (rest looked up from reference TRBV7-2 and TRBJ1-4): GAGVSQSPSNKVTEKGKDVELRCDPISGHTALYWYRQSLGQGLEFLIYFQGNSAPDKSGLPSDRFSAERTGGSVSTLTIQRTQQEDSAVYLCASSRRGFATNEKLFFGSGTQLSVL.

The chain is built from TRBV18 and TRBJ2-7; 8 nucleotides agree with TRBD2. Looked up from germline, CDR1 is KGHSH and CDR2 is LQKENI. This CDR3 has 14 residues. The ends lost 0 bases at V and 2 bases at J; junction bases unmatched: 0. This CDR3 reads CASSPPSGTYEQYF. The CDR3, as DNA: TGTGCCAGCTCACCACCTAGCGGGACCTACGAGCAGTACTTC.

This chain uses TRBV27 with TRBJ2-1; D perhaps matches TRBD2 (6 bases). V lost 5 bases to trimming and J lost 7 bases, with 18 bases between them. The CDR3 is made up of 15 amino acids. CDR1 MNHEY and CDR2 SMNVEV come from the germline V gene (reference sequence). CDR3 residues: CASSSRGGGKNEQFF. The CDR3 coding sequence is TGTGCCAGCAGTAGCCGGGGAGGTGGGAAAAATGAGCAGTTCTTC.

The chain is built from TRBV19 and TRBJ2-7; D might be TRBD2 (5 bases). The CDR3 covers 13 residues. The V gene's germline CDR1 is LNHDA and CDR2 SQIVND (reference sequence). V lost 6 bases to trimming and J lost 2 bases, with 11 bases between them. CDR3 bases: TGTGCCAGTAGCCCCCGGGATCCCTACGAGCAGTACTTC. Amino acids: CASSPRDPYEQYF.

J is TRBJ2-1 and V is TRBV5-4, with TRBD2 matching 16 bases. The V and J ends lost 4 bases and 8 bases, in that order; junction bases with no gene match: 9. Germline loops: CDR1 SGHNT, CDR2 YYREEE (reference sequence). This CDR3 contains 17 residues. This chain's CDR3 is CASSTGLAGGSMDEQFF. DNA of the CDR3: TGTGCCAGCAGCACGGGACTAGCGGGAGGGTCTATGGATGAGCAGTTCTTC. Using reference TRBV5-4 and TRBJ2-1 for the parts outside the CDR3, the full variable domain is ETGVTQSPTHLIKTRGQQVTLRCSSQSGHNTVSWYQQALGQGPQFIFQYYREEENGRGNFPPRFSGLQFPNYSSELNVNALELDDSALYLCASSTGLAGGSMDEQFFGPGTRLTVL.

This clone occurred once. V usage is TRBV6-5 and J usage is TRBJ2-2; possible D gene TRBD2, 6 bases. CDR1 is MNHEY, CDR2 SVGAGI, per germline. V gave up 6 bases and J gave up 5 bases, with 16 bases separating them. CDR3 length: 15 amino acids. CDR3 residues: CASSLYGAGTGELFF. CDR3 sequence (DNA): TGTGCCAGCAGCCTCTACGGGGCGGGAACCGGGGAGCTGTTTTTT.

V is TRBV7-2 and J is TRBJ1-5; 8 nucleotides align to TRBD1. Germline CDR1 and CDR2: SGHTA and FQGNSA. This CDR3 has 16 amino acids. The junction had 8 bases not matched to a gene; V was cut back by 1 base and J by 6 bases. The CDR3 sequence is CASSLVGQGAGQPQHF. The CDR3 DNA follows: TGTGCCAGCAGCTTAGTAGGGCAGGGGGCTGGTCAGCCCCAGCATTTT.

In its sample, this clone was seen once. One junction end does not reproduce the germline sequence, and a read error may be involved. The chain uses TRBV30 and TRBJ1-4; 11 positions agree with TRBD1. CDR1 and CDR2 from the germline V gene are GTSNPN and SVGIG (reference sequence). The CDR3 sequence is 12 residues long. The CDR3 sequence: CAWGTGGEKLLF. CDR3 bases: TGTGCCTGGGGGACAGGGGGTGAAAAACTGCTTTTT.

On this clone: The germline gene is not matched at one end of the junction; a read error may be the cause. The chain links TRBV6-1 to TRBJ1-4; TRBD1 is a possible D gene (5 bases). The CDR3 totals 15 residues. Germline assignment: CDR1 MNHNS and CDR2 SASEGT. The CDR3 loop reads CASSEVRGGREKLLF. CDR3 sequence (DNA): TGTGCCAGCAGTGAAGTGCGGGGGGGGAGGGAAAAACTGCTTTTT.

The chain carries TRBV7-2 and TRBJ2-7; 7 positions match TRBD1. Germline CDR1 and CDR2: SGHTA and FQGNSA. Trimming at V came to 0 bases and at J to 1 base, leaving 9 bases not matched to a gene. This CDR3 comprises 17 residues. The CDR3 region is CASSLALVTGVSYEQYF. CDR3 in DNA: TGTGCCAGCAGCTTAGCGCTTGTAACAGGGGTTTCCTACGAGCAGTACTTC.

With regard to this clone: The identical CDR3 is also encoded by other nucleotide sequences in the sample. The V gene is TRBV27, the J gene TRBJ2-7; D remains ambiguous. The CDR3 sequence is 12 residues long. The V end was cut by 5 bases, the J end by 0 bases, with 5 bases between. CDR1 and CDR2 from the germline V gene are MNHEY and SMNVEV (reference sequence). DNA of the CDR3: TGTGCCAGCAGTCTTAGCTCCTACGAGCAGTACTTC. It translates to CASSLSSYEQYF.

This clone was picked up one time. The V call is TRBV19, the J call TRBJ1-2; D is undetermined. Germline lookup yields CDR1 LNHDA and CDR2 SQIVND (reference sequence). V shed 1 base and J shed 3 bases, with 9 bases lying between them. CDR3 size: 14 residues. The CDR3 sequence: CASSIANSYYGYTF. DNA for the CDR3: TGTGCCAGTAGTATAGCGAACAGTTACTATGGCTACACCTTC. Together with reference TRBV19 and TRBJ1-2, the CDR3 gives the full variable domain: DGGITQSPKYLFRKEGQNVTLSCEQNLNHDAMYWYRQDPGQGLRLIYYSQIVNDFQKGDIAEGYSVSREKKESFPLTVTSAQKNPTAFYLCASSIANSYYGYTFGSGTRLTVV.

The gene calls are TRBV29-1 and TRBJ2-1; D is ambiguous. Germline V lookup: CDR1 SQVTM, CDR2 ANQGSEA. The CDR3 sequence is 10 residues long. Trimming took off 4 bases at V and 5 bases at J, with 3 bases between the two ends. CDR3 loop: CSVGDNEQFF. The CDR3 nucleotides read TGCAGCGTTGGAGACAATGAGCAGTTCTTC.

The rearrangement uses TRBV30 and TRBJ1-5, with a tentative D call TRBD1 (5 bases). The CDR3 is made up of 11 amino acids. Trimming pared 7 bases from V and 9 bases from J, leaving 13 bases between. Germline CDR1 GTSNPN, CDR2 SVGIG (reference sequence). This chain's CDR3 is CAYGTGSPQHF. Written as DNA, the CDR3 is TGTGCCTATGGGACTGGCTCGCCCCAGCATTTT.

J is TRBJ1-1 and V is TRBV12-3 or TRBV12-4, with TRBD1 as a possible D gene (5 bases). This CDR3 is built from 13 residues. V lost 6 bases, J lost 4 bases, and 12 bases lay in between. This chain's CDR3 is CASRRQGGTEAFF. The CDR3 DNA sequence: TGTGCCAGCAGGCGGCAGGGCGGCACTGAAGCTTTCTTT.

This chain joins TRBV10-2 and TRBJ1-2; no reliable D call. CDR3 length: 12 amino acids. Per germline, CDR1 WSHSY and CDR2 SAAADI. V was trimmed by 8 bases and J by 5 bases, leaving 12 bases between them. DNA of the CDR3: TGCGCCAGCCAGACCGCGGGGTATGGCTACACCTTC. It translates to CASQTAGYGYTF.

The CDR3 DNA sequence: TGTGCCACCAGCAGAGACGGACCGGGACAACAGAACGGGAGGAGATCCTACAATGAGCAGTTCTTC. Translation: CATSRDGPGQQNGRRSYNEQFF. This chain uses TRBV15 with TRBJ2-1; tentative D call: TRBD2 (7 bases). In germline, CDR1 is LNHNV, CDR2 YYDKDF (reference sequence). The CDR3 consists of 22 residues. Between the trimmed V and J ends, which lost 0 bases and 1 base, there was a span of 28 bases. The complete variable domain, with remaining parts taken from reference TRBV15 and TRBJ2-1, reads DAMVIQNPRYQVTQFGKPVTLSCSQTLNHNVMYWYQQKSSQAPKLLFHYYDKDFNNEADTPDNFQSRRPNTSFCFLDIRSPGLGDTAMYLCATSRDGPGQQNGRRSYNEQFFGPGTRLTVL.

The J gene is TRBJ2-1, the V gene TRBV28; D possibly corresponds to TRBD1 (5 bases). Germline loops: CDR1 MDHEN, CDR2 SYDVKM. Trimming shortened V by 8 bases and J by 9 bases, and 8 bases separated the two germline ends. This CDR3 is built from 10 residues. The CDR3: CASRRGEQFF. For the CDR3, the DNA is TGTGCCAGCCGAAGGGGTGAGCAGTTCTTC.

The rearrangement joins TRBV24-1 to TRBJ2-7, with D possibly being TRBD2 (5 bases). The CDR3 runs 13 residues. Germline V gives CDR1 KGHDR, CDR2 SFDVKD. V was cut by 0 bases and J by 5 bases, with 7 bases left in between. The CDR3 DNA follows: TGTGCCACCAGTGATTTGACGAGGGACGAGCAGTACTTC. Amino acid sequence: CATSDLTRDEQYF.

This clone was found once. The chain recombines TRBV10-2 with TRBJ2-1, with 7 bases lining up with TRBD1. The CDR3 is 14 residues long. J was trimmed by 3 bases and V by 5 bases; bases with no gene match: 4. CDR1 and CDR2 from the germline V gene are WSHSY and SAAADI. The DNA for the CDR3 is TGCGCCAGCAGTCCCGGGACAGACTACAATGAGCAGTTCTTC. Protein product: CASSPGTDYNEQFF.

V usage is TRBV4-2 and J usage is TRBJ2-2; 12 bases are a match to TRBD2. The germline CDR1 and CDR2 sequences are LGHNA and YNFKEQ. J lost 0 bases, V lost 4 bases, and 6 bases had no gene match. This CDR3 comprises 18 residues. CDR3: CASSRTTSGGPNTGELFF. The CDR3 DNA reads TGTGCCAGCAGCCGAACGACTAGCGGGGGACCGAACACCGGGGAGCTGTTTTTT.

This clone was detected once. The genes are TRBV9 and TRBJ2-7; tentatively, D is TRBD2 (5 bases). Per germline, CDR1 SGDLS and CDR2 YYNGEE. The CDR3 is 16 amino acids. The V and J ends lost 0 bases and 1 base respectively, with 14 bases between them. In DNA, the CDR3 is TGTGCCAGCAGCGTAGGAGGAGGCAGCTTTTCCTACGAGCAGTACTTC. It specifies CASSVGGGSFSYEQYF.

The chain carries TRBV25-1 and TRBJ2-3, with TRBD1 matching over 9 bases. Germline lookup yields CDR1 MGHDK and CDR2 SYGVNS. Unmatched junction bases numbered 7, after V lost 4 bases and J lost 5 bases. This CDR3 has 15 residues. The CDR3 region has the DNA TGTGCCAGCAGTGGGGGGACAGGGTGGATAGATACGCAGTATTTT. Translation: CASSGGTGWIDTQYF.

The chain recombines TRBV4-3 with TRBJ2-7; 10 bases are shared with TRBD2. The CDR3 is made up of 17 amino acids. The J segment lost 4 bases and the V segment lost 0 bases, leaving 9 bases of the junction unmatched. Germline CDR1 LGHNA, CDR2 YSLEER. The CDR3 here is CASSQDWASGSLYEQYF. The CDR3 DNA reads TGCGCCAGCAGCCAAGATTGGGCTAGCGGGAGCTTATACGAGCAGTACTTC.

The chain employs TRBV29-1 and TRBJ2-1; 11 bases agree with TRBD2. Germline values: CDR1 SQVTM, CDR2 ANQGSEA. The CDR3 runs 15 residues. The J segment lost 3 bases and the V segment lost 4 bases, leaving 5 bases of the junction unmatched. The CDR3 DNA follows: TGCAGCGTTGGCAAGACTAGCGGGATCTACAATGAGCAGTTCTTC. Translated: CSVGKTSGIYNEQFF.

The V and J genes are TRBV5-1 and TRBJ2-2, with 7 bases fitting TRBD1. The CDR3 runs to 14 residues. V lost 3 bases, J lost 2 bases, and 1 base stayed unmatched. The germline CDR1 and CDR2 sequences are SGHRS and YFSETQ. In DNA form, the CDR3 reads TGCGCCAGCAGCTGGGACAGTAACACCGGGGAGCTGTTTTTT. Encoded protein: CASSWDSNTGELFF.

The chain combines TRBV7-3 with TRBJ2-3; 11 nucleotides agree with TRBD2. The CDR3 length is 15 residues. CDR1 and CDR2 (germline): SGHTA, FQGTGA. The J segment lost 2 bases and the V segment lost 4 bases, leaving 2 bases of the junction unmatched. The CDR3 reads CASSWGLADTDTQYF. The DNA of the CDR3 is TGTGCCAGCAGCTGGGGACTAGCGGACACAGATACGCAGTATTTT.

About this clone itself: Other DNA sequences in the sample encode the same CDR3. The chain has TRBV6-5 and TRBJ2-7, with 10 bases aligning to TRBD1. With 6 bases clipped from V and 5 bases from J, the junction kept 4 bases outside the gene matches. This CDR3 has 13 amino acids. Germline assignment: CDR1 MNHEY and CDR2 SVGAGI. CDR3 in DNA: TGTGCCAGCAGAAGACAGGGGGCTCACGAGCAGTACTTC. Its protein product is CASRRQGAHEQYF.